This T cell receptor beta chain was documented in a study of T cells in Graves' hyperthyroidism and ophthalmopathy. Amplification of TCR beta CDR3 regions was performed using RNA transcripts as template. The TCR CDR3 was amplified in a first-round RT-PCR using the HTBI primer set. Each CDR3 protein is one row after TCRdb ran MiXCR on the multiplex PCR reads. Of some 800,000 distinct CDR3 sequences in the sample, roughly 40% were seen once. This clonotype was counted many times. The CDR3 contains 12 residues. The germline V gene has CDR1 SNHLY and CDR2 FYNNEI. Trimming pared 8 bases from V and 6 bases from J, leaving 10 bases between.

The rearrangement links TRBV2 to TRBJ2-2; unclear D gene. The receptor was isolated from a man between 18 and 29 years old with Graves' hyperthyroidism. The specimen was blood. The chain's CDR3 is CASVPRAGELFF. CDR3 DNA sequence: TGTGCCAGCGTACCCCGAGCCGGGGAGCTGTTTTTT.